Each of the 31 T cell receptor beta chains below was sequenced from the same sample in a study of blood T cell repertoires in COVID-19. Sequencing was performed with immunoSEQ multiplex PCR; in TCRdb, only in-frame clones are kept and a portion is missing. Of roughly 160,000 clones in the sample, about 88% were seen once. The sample comprised peripheral blood. These receptors were obtained from a man in his 60s with acute or convalescent COVID-19.

The chain couples TRBV29-1 to TRBJ1-2, with TRBD1 as a possible D gene (5 bases). CDR3 length: 15 amino acids. Trimming removed 0 bases from V and 5 bases from J, with 16 bases in between. Per the germline V gene, CDR1 is SQVTM and CDR2 is ANQGSEA. CDR3 DNA: TGCAGCGTTGAAGATCGGGCGGCGGGGCATTATGGCTACACCTTC. Residues: CSVEDRAAGHYGYTF.

The rearrangement uses TRBV5-5 and TRBJ2-7; TRBD1 aligns across 7 bases. This CDR3 contains 14 residues. From germline, CDR1 is SGHKS and CDR2 YYEKEE (reference sequence). V was clipped by 0 bases and J by 2 bases; unmatched bases: 2. The CDR3 DNA sequence: TGTGCCAGCAGCTTGGGGACAGGAGCCTACGAGCAGTACGTC. Residues: CASSLGTGAYEQYV.

The chain has TRBV23-1 and TRBJ2-7; TRBD1 is a possible D gene (5 bases). TRBV23-1 is labeled an ORF, and its function is uncertain. The CDR3 sequence is 13 residues long. The V end was cut by 2 bases, the J end by 6 bases, with 11 bases between. CDR3: CASSQKGISEQYV. The CDR3 coding sequence is TGCGCCAGCAGTCAAAAGGGGATTTCCGAGCAGTACGTC.

This chain links TRBV29-1 with TRBJ2-5; TRBD1 might be the D (6 bases). Germline assignment: CDR1 SQVTM and CDR2 ANQGSEA. V was clipped by 8 bases and J by 2 bases, with 15 bases between them. The CDR3 runs 13 residues. This CDR3 is CSLSAGVQETQYF. CDR3 nucleotides: TGCAGCTTATCGGCAGGGGTTCAAGAGACCCAGTACTTC.

J is TRBJ1-5 and V is TRBV7-9; 9 nucleotides agree with TRBD1. V trimming: 3 bases; J trimming: 4 bases; junction bases outside the gene matches: 7. CDR1 SEHNR and CDR2 FQNEAQ come from the germline V gene (reference sequence). This CDR3 is built from 16 residues. The CDR3 bases are TGTGCCAGCAGCTTGTGGACAGGGGTCGGAAATCAGCCCCAGCATTTT. Protein: CASSLWTGVGNQPQHF.

J is TRBJ2-3 and V is TRBV7-2, with D hard to call. V was shortened by 5 bases and J by 6 bases, with 18 bases between the two germline ends. The germline V gene has CDR1 SGHTA and CDR2 FQGNSA. This CDR3 contains 15 residues. The CDR3 nucleotides are TGTGCCAGCAGCCCGTCGGCGACTCACGGGGATACGCAGTATTTT. Its translation is CASSPSATHGDTQYF. Together with reference TRBV7-2 and TRBJ2-3, the CDR3 gives the full variable domain: GAGVSQSPSNKVTEKGKDVELRCDPISGHTALYWYRQSLGQGLEFLIYFQGNSAPDKSGLPSDRFSAERTGGSVSTLTIQRTQQEDSAVYLCASSPSATHGDTQYFGPGTRLTVL.

The V gene is TRBV5-1, the J gene TRBJ1-2, with TRBD1 matching 9 bases. The germline V gene has CDR1 SGHRS and CDR2 YFSETQ. The CDR3 consists of 14 residues. Losses at the gene ends were 4 bases for V and 6 bases for J; bases not matched to a gene: 7. CDR3 in DNA: TGCGCCAGCAGCAGCCGGGACAGGGAGCATGGCTACACCTTC. Its translation: CASSSRDREHGYTF.

This chain connects TRBV24-1 to TRBJ2-7, with 10 bases that match TRBD1. Unmatched junction bases numbered 8, after V lost 4 bases and J lost 3 bases. The CDR3 runs 16 residues. Germline assignment: CDR1 KGHDR and CDR2 SFDVKD. The CDR3, as DNA: TGTGCCACCAGTGACCAGATCGGGACAGGGGTCTACGAGCAGTACTTC. As protein: CATSDQIGTGVYEQYF.

This clone was observed a single time. The rearrangement links TRBV5-4 to TRBJ2-2; tentatively, D is TRBD2 (6 bases). The CDR3 covers 14 residues. Trimming cost V 0 bases and J 7 bases, with 10 bases left between them. The germline gives CDR1 SGHNT, CDR2 YYREEE (reference sequence). CDR3 protein: CASSLAGVGGELFF. CDR3 in DNA: TGTGCCAGCAGCTTGGCGGGGGTTGGCGGGGAGCTGTTTTTT.

J is TRBJ2-7 and V is TRBV5-6; tentative D call: TRBD2 (6 bases). Trimming cost V 3 bases and J 1 base, with 14 bases left between them. The germline V gene encodes CDR1 SGHDT and CDR2 YYEEEE. This CDR3 has 15 residues. The CDR3 protein is CASSSLRDFSYEQYF. The CDR3, as DNA: TGTGCCAGCAGCTCCCTCCGGGACTTTTCCTACGAGCAGTACTTC.

This clone showed up just once. The CDR3 is CASSLRGGYEQYV. For the CDR3, the DNA is TGTGCCAGCAGCTTGAGGGGGGGCTACGAGCAGTACGTC. The genes are TRBV5-4 and TRBJ2-7; a weak D match, TRBD2 (7 bases). CDR1 is SGHNT, CDR2 YYREEE, per germline (reference sequence). The germline V and J ends were trimmed by 1 base and 3 bases, with 8 bases remaining between them. The CDR3 has 13 residues.

The V call is TRBV5-1, the J call TRBJ1-1; tentative D call: TRBD1 (6 bases). CDR3 length: 15 amino acids. The germline V and J ends were trimmed by 5 bases and 4 bases, with 18 bases remaining between them. Germline-derived CDR1 and CDR2 are SGHRS and YFSETQ. The CDR3 nucleotides are TGCGCCAGCAGGGGCGTTCAGGGGAAGGGCACTGAAGCTTTCTTT. Its protein is CASRGVQGKGTEAFF.

This clone came up a few times. The DNA for the CDR3 is TGTGCCACCAGTGATGCACAGGGATTAAGCGGGGAGCTGTTTTTT. The encoded protein is CATSDAQGLSGELFF. V usage is TRBV24-1 and J usage is TRBJ2-2, with a tentative D call TRBD1 (6 bases). The germline V and J ends were trimmed by 3 bases and 7 bases, with 14 bases remaining between them. Germline CDR1 reads KGHDR; CDR2 reads SFDVKD. The CDR3 consists of 15 residues.

This clone occurred once. V is TRBV6-6 and J is TRBJ1-5; unclear D gene. Germline-derived CDR1 and CDR2 are MNHNY and SVGAGI (reference sequence). Deletions cut 4 bases from V and 0 bases from J, with 13 bases between. CDR3 length equals 16 residues. This CDR3 is CASSSRGTDSNQPQHF. CDR3 nucleotides: TGTGCCAGCAGTTCCCGGGGTACAGATAGCAATCAGCCCCAGCATTTT.

CDR3 sequence reads: CASSELLAGGETQYF. CDR3 nucleotides: TGCGCCAGCAGTGAACTACTAGCGGGGGGTGAGACCCAGTACTTC. V gene TRBV10-2 combines with J gene TRBJ2-5, with TRBD2 matching 12 bases. The V and J ends lost 3 bases and 5 bases, in that order; junction bases with no gene match: 4. The CDR3 has 15 residues. Germline V gives CDR1 WSHSY, CDR2 SAAADI.

The chain joins TRBV7-3 to TRBJ2-1; tentative D call: TRBD2 (5 bases). This CDR3 region has 13 residues. Germline assignment: CDR1 SGHTA and CDR2 FQGTGA. V was cut by 1 base and J by 9 bases, with 10 bases left in between. CDR3 DNA: TGTGCCAGCAGCTTAAGGGAGAACAGTGAGCAGTTCTTC. Its translation is CASSLRENSEQFF.

The genes are TRBV5-1 and TRBJ1-4, with D possibly matching TRBD1 (6 bases). This CDR3 is built from 15 residues. The germline V gene encodes CDR1 SGHRS and CDR2 YFSETQ. Between the trimmed V and J ends, which lost 5 bases and 5 bases, there was a span of 16 bases. The CDR3 nucleotides read TGCGCCAGCAGTCGTGACGGGACACTCAATGAAAAACTGTTTTTT. Protein product: CASSRDGTLNEKLFF.

This clone was counted once. The rearrangement links TRBV19 to TRBJ2-3; the match to TRBD2 covers 11 bases. V gave up 1 base and J gave up 1 base; unmatched junction bases: 1. Per germline, CDR1 LNHDA and CDR2 SQIVND (reference sequence). The CDR3 runs to 16 residues. The CDR3 region is CASSIGGLAGTDTQYF. Written as DNA, the CDR3 is TGTGCCAGTAGTATAGGGGGACTAGCGGGCACAGATACGCAGTATTTT.

The chain uses TRBV27 and TRBJ1-3; D possibly corresponds to TRBD1 (6 bases). Trimming cost V 5 bases and J 4 bases, with 21 bases left between them. The germline gives CDR1 MNHEY, CDR2 SMNVEV (reference sequence). The CDR3 sequence is 17 residues long. The DNA of the CDR3 is TGTGCCAGCAGTCCTCGTCCCGGGACAACGCGGGGAAACACCATATATTTT. This gives the protein CASSPRPGTTRGNTIYF.

This chain connects TRBV6-2 or TRBV6-3 to TRBJ1-1; 7 bases are shared with TRBD1. This CDR3 has 14 residues. Trimming at V came to 4 bases and at J to 1 base, leaving 3 bases not matched to a gene. The germline V gene has CDR1 MNHEY and CDR2 SVGEGT. CDR3 residues: CASSSRTGNTEAFF. Written as DNA, the CDR3 is TGTGCCAGCAGTTCCAGGACAGGGAACACTGAAGCTTTCTTT.

CDR3 protein: CASSYTSGRAVGTDTQYF. CDR3 nucleotide sequence: TGTGCCAGCAGTTATACTAGCGGGAGGGCCGTGGGCACAGATACGCAGTATTTT. The chain combines TRBV6-2 or TRBV6-3 with TRBJ2-3; TRBD2 aligns across 13 bases. This CDR3 spans 18 amino acids. CDR1 is MNHEY, CDR2 SVGEGT, per germline. Trimming removed 3 bases from V and 1 base from J; junction bases left unmatched: 7.

The CDR3 sequence is CASTKYRGEGPQHF. CDR3 nucleotide sequence: TGTGCCAGCACCAAATACAGGGGTGAAGGGCCCCAGCATTTT. The chain carries TRBV6-5 and TRBJ1-5, with 7 bases lining up with TRBD1. Trimming removed 7 bases from V and 9 bases from J; junction bases left unmatched: 12. The germline V gene encodes CDR1 MNHEY and CDR2 SVGAGI. The CDR3 is made up of 14 amino acids.

This chain joins TRBV19 and TRBJ1-5; 8 bases align to TRBD1. The ends lost 3 bases at V and 7 bases at J; junction bases unmatched: 5. The CDR3 consists of 14 residues. The germline V gene has CDR1 LNHDA and CDR2 SQIVND (reference sequence). CDR3 coding DNA: TGTGCCAGTAGTATGACAGGGGCTACCCAGCCCCAGCATTTT. Its translation: CASSMTGATQPQHF.

The chain has TRBV30 and TRBJ1-1; 11 bases are a match to TRBD1. V gave up 0 bases and J gave up 4 bases; unmatched junction bases: 4. CDR3 length: 15 residues. The germline CDR1 and CDR2 sequences are GTSNPN and SVGIG (reference sequence). CDR3: CAWSVLGTGGTEAFF. The CDR3 DNA reads as TGTGCCTGGAGTGTACTGGGGACAGGGGGCACTGAAGCTTTCTTT.

The J gene is TRBJ1-6, the V gene TRBV29-1; 7 bases align to TRBD1. The germline V gene encodes CDR1 SQVTM and CDR2 ANQGSEA. This CDR3 has 14 amino acids. V gave up 5 bases and J gave up 6 bases; unmatched junction bases: 7. CDR3 protein: CSVRQGVGNSPLHF. For the CDR3, the DNA is TGCAGCGTTCGACAGGGTGTCGGTAATTCACCCCTCCACTTT.

The V call is TRBV20-1, the J call TRBJ2-1; 7 positions match TRBD1. Trimming cost V 3 bases and J 7 bases; bases outside gene matches: 3. CDR1 is DFQATT and CDR2 is SNEGSKA in the germline V gene (reference sequence). The CDR3 consists of 12 residues. This CDR3 is CSASTGVNEQFF. Written as DNA, the CDR3 is TGCAGTGCTAGTACAGGGGTGAATGAGCAGTTCTTC.

With respect to this clone: Other DNA sequences of this sample code for an identical CDR3. The V gene is TRBV7-3, the J gene TRBJ1-5; 7 bases are a match to TRBD1. CDR1 and CDR2 (germline): SGHTA, FQGTGA. The CDR3 extends over 13 amino acids. V gave up 5 bases and J gave up 5 bases; unmatched junction bases: 3. Here the CDR3 DNA reads TGTGCCAGCAGCCGAGGGGGCGATCAGCCCCAGCATTTT. It translates to CASSRGGDQPQHF.

This chain links TRBV5-4 with TRBJ1-4; no definite D call. Germline V CDR1 and CDR2: SGHNT, YYREEE (reference sequence). V was pared by 0 bases and J by 4 bases, with 10 bases between. The CDR3 spans 15 residues. The CDR3 loop is CASSLGRGINEKLFF. CDR3 nucleotides: TGTGCCAGCAGCTTGGGCCGGGGAATTAATGAAAAACTGTTTTTT.

This clone has a handful of counts. The chain combines TRBV27 with TRBJ1-2; D is perhaps TRBD1 (6 bases). V was shortened by 0 bases and J by 4 bases, with 12 bases between the two germline ends. In germline, CDR1 is MNHEY, CDR2 SMNVEV (reference sequence). The CDR3 spans 15 residues. The CDR3 reads CASSLSDRPVYGYTF. Written as DNA, the CDR3 is TGTGCCAGCAGTTTATCTGACAGGCCAGTCTATGGCTACACCTTC.

This clone has just a few counts. The chain couples TRBV6-5 to TRBJ1-3; D may be TRBD1 (5 bases). The CDR3 consists of 15 residues. V lost 6 bases to trimming and J lost 4 bases, with 16 bases between them. Germline CDR1 MNHEY, CDR2 SVGAGI. The CDR3 here is CASSLGGAWGNTIYF. CDR3 DNA: TGTGCCAGCAGCCTAGGAGGGGCCTGGGGAAACACCATATATTTT.

V usage is TRBV27 and J usage is TRBJ1-6; the match to TRBD1 covers 8 bases. The CDR3 sequence is 14 residues long. Trimming cost V 4 bases and J 10 bases; bases outside gene matches: 6. Germline V gives CDR1 MNHEY, CDR2 SMNVEV (reference sequence). CDR3 coding DNA: TGTGCCAGCAGTTCGGACAGGGATAGGTCACCCCTCCACTTT. It specifies CASSSDRDRSPLHF.